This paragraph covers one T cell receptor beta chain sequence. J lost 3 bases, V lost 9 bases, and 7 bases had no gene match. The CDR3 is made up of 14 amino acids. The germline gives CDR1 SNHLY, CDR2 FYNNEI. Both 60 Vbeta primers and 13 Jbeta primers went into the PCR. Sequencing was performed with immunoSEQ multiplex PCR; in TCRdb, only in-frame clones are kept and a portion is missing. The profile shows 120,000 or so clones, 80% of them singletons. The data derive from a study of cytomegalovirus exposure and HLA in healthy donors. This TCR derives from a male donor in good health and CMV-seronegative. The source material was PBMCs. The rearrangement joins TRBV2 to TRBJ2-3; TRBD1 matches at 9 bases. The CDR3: CARGTGSKTDTQYF. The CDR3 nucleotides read TGTGCCAGGGGGACAGGGTCAAAGACAGATACGCAGTATTTT.